The 19 T cell receptor beta chains below all came from one sample that was sequenced in a study of beta chain features in type 1 diabetes. General study results and limits: Type 1 diabetes patients had moderately but significantly shorter TCRB CDR3s in all four CD4+ subsets.

What was sequenced were expressed TCRB transcripts, since all of the isolated RNA had been reverse transcribed. Only in-frame clones appear in the TCRdb table, and some are missing; sequencing was by immunoSEQ multiplex PCR. The profile shows nearly 700,000 clones, 10% to 15% of them singletons. These receptors have no known antigen. Sequencing was performed on naive CD4+ T cells from blood. The receptors here all came from a man aged 18 to 29 with type 1 diabetes.

This clone was detected a few times. The chain uses TRBV10-3 and TRBJ1-1, with D possibly being TRBD1 (6 bases). This CDR3 is built from 12 residues. V was clipped by 9 bases and J by 4 bases, with 12 bases between them. Germline CDR1 is ENHRY and CDR2 is SYGVKD. CDR3 in DNA: TGTGCCATTGGACAGATGCCCACTGAAGCTTTCTTT. This codes for CAIGQMPTEAFF.

This clone was counted a few times. The chain has TRBV23-1 and TRBJ1-6; no clear D. TRBV23-1 is filed as an ORF, its function uncertain. This CDR3 contains 15 residues. Trimming cost V 0 bases and J 7 bases, with 10 bases left between them. Here the CDR3 DNA reads TGCGCCAGCAGTCAATCGGACGGATCCAATTCACCCCTCCACTTT. It yields the protein CASSQSDGSNSPLHF.

V gene TRBV9 combines with J gene TRBJ2-1; 10 nucleotides line up with TRBD2. The CDR3 is 15 residues long. V lost 2 bases and J lost 10; bases outside the gene matches: 9. The germline V gene encodes CDR1 SGDLS and CDR2 YYNGEE. CDR3 DNA sequence: TGTGCCAGCAGCGTTACGACTAGCGGGTTTACCGAGCAGTTCTTC. It codes for CASSVTTSGFTEQFF.

A few counts support this clone. V gene TRBV6-5 combines with J gene TRBJ1-1, with D uncertain. Between the trimmed V and J ends, which lost 7 bases and 3 bases, there was a span of 12 bases. The CDR3 has 13 residues. Germline assignment: CDR1 MNHEY and CDR2 SVGAGI. CDR3 DNA sequence: TGTGCCAGCACTTCACCGAGGGACACTGAAGCTTTCTTT. It encodes CASTSPRDTEAFF.

This CDR3 is CASSHPGEKLFF. CDR3 DNA: TGTGCCAGCAGCCATCCAGGGGAAAAACTGTTTTTT. The chain combines TRBV14 with TRBJ1-4; the D gene is possibly TRBD1 (5 bases). Germline CDR1 SGHDN, CDR2 FVKESK. CDR3 length: 12 amino acids. V was shortened by 3 bases and J by 8 bases, with 7 bases between the two germline ends.

This clone was picked up a small number of times. The chain combines TRBV9 with TRBJ2-3; D not resolved. The V and J ends lost 0 bases and 0 bases respectively, with 8 bases between them. The CDR3 has 15 residues. Germline V gene lookup returns CDR1 SGDLS and CDR2 YYNGEE. The CDR3 sequence is CASSVGLISTDTQYF. The CDR3 bases are TGTGCCAGCAGCGTAGGGCTGATAAGCACAGATACGCAGTATTTT. Complete variable domain (other parts from reference TRBV9 and TRBJ2-3): DSGVTQTPKHLITATGQRVTLRCSPRSGDLSVYWYQQSLDQGLQFLIQYYNGEERAKGNILERFSAQQFPDLHSELNLSSLELGDSALYFCASSVGLISTDTQYFGPGTRLTVL.

This clone appeared a few times. The gene calls are TRBV4-2 and TRBJ1-4; D is unresolved. Trimming shortened V by 4 bases and J by 8 bases, and 14 bases separated the two germline ends. Germline CDR1 LGHNA, CDR2 YNFKEQ. The CDR3 is made up of 14 amino acids. CDR3 coding DNA: TGTGCCAGCAGCCGCCAGGCTCTAGCCGAAAAACTGTTTTTT. It is translated as CASSRQALAEKLFF.

V and J are TRBV18 and TRBJ2-3; 9 nucleotides align to TRBD2. Per germline, CDR1 KGHSH and CDR2 LQKENI. V lost 0 bases and J lost 0; bases outside the gene matches: 1. This CDR3 spans 16 amino acids. The CDR3 DNA reads TGTGCCAGCTCACCACCGGCGGGGGGGAGCACAGATACGCAGTATTTT. This gives the protein CASSPPAGGSTDTQYF.

The chain is built from TRBV10-3 and TRBJ2-5, with 7 nucleotides matching TRBD2. The CDR3 has 13 residues. After removal of 5 bases from V and 1 base from J, the junction contained 1 base not matched to a gene. The germline V gene encodes CDR1 ENHRY and CDR2 SYGVKD. The CDR3: CAISRLAQETQYF. DNA for the CDR3: TGTGCCATCAGTCGACTAGCCCAAGAGACCCAGTACTTC.

The V gene is TRBV18, the J gene TRBJ1-2; possible D gene TRBD1, 5 bases. Germline V gives CDR1 KGHSH, CDR2 LQKENI. V was cut by 3 bases and J by 7 bases, with 18 bases left in between. The CDR3 runs to 15 residues. The CDR3 loop reads CASSPSTGQGLGYTF. DNA of the CDR3: TGTGCCAGCTCACCTTCGACCGGGCAGGGACTTGGCTACACCTTC.

V is TRBV10-3 and J is TRBJ2-7, with D tentatively TRBD2 (6 bases). Germline V gene lookup returns CDR1 ENHRY and CDR2 SYGVKD. The CDR3 consists of 14 residues. With 4 bases removed from V and 7 bases from J, the gap between germline ends came to 17 bases. CDR3 residues: CAISGGVSYFEQYF. The CDR3 DNA is TGTGCCATCAGTGGGGGGGTCTCCTACTTTGAGCAGTACTTC.

This clone has more than one count but fewer than ten. The chain joins TRBV19 to TRBJ1-5; TRBD1 matches 7 bases. Germline CDR1 and CDR2: LNHDA and SQIVND (reference sequence). The junction had 6 bases not matched to a gene; V was cut back by 7 bases and J by 0 bases. There are 15 residues in the CDR3. CDR3 region: CASIEDRHSNQPQHF. The DNA of the CDR3 is TGTGCCAGTATCGAGGACAGGCATAGCAATCAGCCCCAGCATTTT.

In this sample, this clone turned up a few times. V usage is TRBV6-5 and J usage is TRBJ2-5, with 11 bases lining up with TRBD2. The CDR3 consists of 16 residues. Trimming cost V 6 bases and J 0 bases; bases outside gene matches: 6. Germline V gives CDR1 MNHEY, CDR2 SVGAGI. The CDR3 region is CASSYLTSGNQETQYF. The CDR3 bases are TGTGCCAGCAGCTACCTGACTAGCGGGAACCAAGAGACCCAGTACTTC.

The table lists this clone with a few counts. The CDR3, as DNA: TGTGCCAGCAGCTTAAATCGAGGGTCCTACGAGCAGTACTTC. Translating it yields CASSLNRGSYEQYF. This chain joins TRBV7-2 and TRBJ2-7; perhaps TRBD2 as D (5 bases). The ends were cut back, 2 bases at V and 1 base at J, with 9 bases in the middle. The germline V gene has CDR1 SGHTA and CDR2 FQGNSA. This CDR3 is built from 14 residues.

This clone turned up a few times. J is TRBJ2-3 and V is TRBV2; TRBD2 matches at 12 bases. The ends lost 4 bases at V and 5 bases at J; junction bases unmatched: 7. Germline V gives CDR1 SNHLY, CDR2 FYNNEI. The CDR3 covers 16 residues. CDR3 in amino acids: CASSGLLAGGGDTQYF. DNA for the CDR3: TGTGCCAGCAGTGGCCTACTAGCGGGGGGAGGAGATACGCAGTATTTT.

This chain links TRBV9 with TRBJ1-2, with 7 nucleotides matching TRBD1. Trimming at V came to 6 bases and at J to 6 bases, leaving 8 bases not matched to a gene. The CDR3 consists of 13 residues. Per germline, CDR1 SGDLS and CDR2 YYNGEE. In DNA form, the CDR3 reads TGTGCCAGCACCGCCGGGACAGCGGATGGCTACACCTTC. It yields the protein CASTAGTADGYTF.

The genes are TRBV18 and TRBJ2-5; TRBD2 is a possible D gene (6 bases). The CDR3 totals 14 residues. Germline V CDR1 and CDR2: KGHSH, LQKENI. V was pared by 5 bases and J by 5 bases, with 15 bases between. CDR3 DNA: TGTGCCAGCTCAAGTGGGACTTCCCAGGAGACCCAGTACTTC. Translating gives CASSSGTSQETQYF.

The chain employs TRBV11-3 and TRBJ1-1; a weak D match, TRBD1 (5 bases). CDR1 is SGHNT and CDR2 is YENEEA in the germline V gene. V was shortened by 0 bases and J by 1 base, with 6 bases between the two germline ends. There are 14 residues in the CDR3. The CDR3, as DNA: TGTGCCAGCAGCTTAGATCAGGGGAACACTGAAGCTTTCTTT. Translation gives CASSLDQGNTEAFF.

A single count supports this clone. The chain links TRBV27 to TRBJ1-1; 8 bases match TRBD1. Trimming cost V 5 bases and J 4 bases; bases outside gene matches: 9. CDR3 size: 15 residues. Per the germline V gene, CDR1 is MNHEY and CDR2 is SMNVEV (reference sequence). The CDR3 is CASSPDRVSGTEAFF. CDR3 DNA sequence: TGTGCCAGCAGTCCGGACAGGGTTTCGGGCACTGAAGCTTTCTTT.